Each of the 13 T cell receptor beta chains below was sequenced from the same sample in a study of response to subunit inactivated influenza vaccine. One entry per CDR3 protein, called by TCRdb with MiXCR from the RT-PCR reads. The sample holds about 830,000 distinct CDR3 sequences; 15% to 20% are singletons and the top ten take approximately 10%. The sample in question was PBMCs from blood, obtained around 5 days after vaccination. The receptor set was obtained from a man over 45 who received an inactivated influenza vaccine.

This clonotype was seen only a few times. V is TRBV24-1 and J is TRBJ2-3; 13 bases map to TRBD2. The CDR3 is 19 amino acids. Germline CDR1 reads KGHDR; CDR2 reads SFDVKD. With V trimmed by 3 bases and J by 5 bases, 13 bases remained unmatched. The CDR3 sequence is CATSDTLEWTSGGIDTQYF. The CDR3 nucleotides read TGTGCCACCAGTGATACCCTCGAATGGACTAGCGGGGGTATAGATACGCAGTATTTT.

This chain connects TRBV25-1 to TRBJ1-2, with D hard to call. The CDR3 has 15 amino acids. CDR1 is MGHDK, CDR2 SYGVNS, per germline. Trimming left V 2 bases short and J 7 bases short, with 17 bases between. CDR3 nucleotide sequence: TGTGCCAGCAGTGAAGGGGATTTTTCCCTGGCTGGCTACACCTTC. Its translation: CASSEGDFSLAGYTF.

The chain has TRBV7-3 and TRBJ2-4, with 9 bases lining up with TRBD1. The V gene end was trimmed by 1 base and the J gene end by 9 bases; junction bases not matched to a gene: 4. Germline values: CDR1 SGHTA, CDR2 FQGTGA. The CDR3 consists of 14 residues. DNA of the CDR3: TGTGCCAGCAGCTTAAAGGGACAGGGCGGCATTCAGTACTTC. It yields the protein CASSLKGQGGIQYF.

This clonotype was detected only a few times. The rearrangement uses TRBV12-3 or TRBV12-4 and TRBJ2-7; D possibly corresponds to TRBD1 (6 bases). Trimming removed 3 bases from V and 2 bases from J, with 17 bases in between. This CDR3 is built from 16 residues. The CDR3 loop is CASSLGAPSRPYEQYF. The CDR3 nucleotides are TGTGCCAGCAGTTTGGGGGCCCCTAGTAGGCCCTACGAGCAGTACTTC.

This clonotype appeared a few times. The chain carries TRBV4-3 and TRBJ2-2; maybe TRBD2 (5 bases). The germline V gene encodes CDR1 LGHNA and CDR2 YSLEER. V lost 0 bases, J lost 7 bases, and 24 bases lay in between. The CDR3 runs to 19 residues. CDR3 residues: CASSQDYSLRTSRGGELFF. The CDR3 bases are TGCGCCAGCAGCCAAGATTACTCCCTCCGAACCTCCCGGGGCGGGGAGCTGTTTTTT.

The chain couples TRBV7-2 to TRBJ2-7; 12 nucleotides line up with TRBD2. V lost 7 bases and J lost 7; bases outside the gene matches: 11. CDR1 and CDR2 (germline): SGHTA, FQGNSA. The CDR3 contains 15 residues. CDR3 DNA sequence: TGTGCCAGCACCCCGGGGCTAGCGGGAGGGGGAGAGCAGTACTTC. As protein: CASTPGLAGGGEQYF.

This sequence joins TRBV3-1 and TRBJ2-2; 8 nucleotides align to TRBD2. Trimming at V came to 4 bases and at J to 2 bases, leaving 9 bases not matched to a gene. Germline V gene lookup returns CDR1 LGHDT and CDR2 YNNKEL (reference sequence). This CDR3 has 17 amino acids. As DNA, the CDR3 is TGTGCCAGCAGCCTCTTCATAGCGGGGCCCAACACCGGGGAGCTGTTTTTT. Protein sequence: CASSLFIAGPNTGELFF.

This clonotype turned up a few times. The gene calls are TRBV25-1 and TRBJ2-7; perhaps TRBD2 as D (5 bases). This CDR3 region has 11 residues. The germline gives CDR1 MGHDK, CDR2 SYGVNS. Trimming removed 4 bases from V and 7 bases from J, with 8 bases in between. The CDR3 bases are TGTGCCAGCAGTGCCCCGGGGGAGCAGTACTTC. Its translation is CASSAPGEQYF.

The CDR3 protein is CASSPRTGGAPGELFF. The CDR3 DNA is TGTGCCAGCAGCCCTCGGACAGGGGGCGCCCCCGGGGAGCTGTTTTTT. This chain joins TRBV9 and TRBJ2-2, with 11 nucleotides matching TRBD1. The CDR3 runs to 16 residues. The junction had 8 bases not matched to a gene; V was cut back by 4 bases and J by 6 bases. Germline V CDR1 and CDR2: SGDLS, YYNGEE.

The chain couples TRBV15 to TRBJ1-6; D is perhaps TRBD1 (6 bases). The CDR3 extends over 14 amino acids. The ends were cut back, 3 bases at V and 8 bases at J, with 11 bases in the middle. The germline gives CDR1 LNHNV, CDR2 YYDKDF (reference sequence). CDR3 region: CATSSQGTHSPLHF. The CDR3 DNA is TGTGCCACCAGCAGTCAGGGGACTCATTCACCCCTCCACTTT. Filled out from reference TRBV15 and TRBJ1-6, the complete variable domain reads DAMVIQNPRYQVTQFGKPVTLSCSQTLNHNVMYWYQQKSSQAPKLLFHYYDKDFNNEADTPDNFQSRRPNTSFCFLDIRSPGLGDTAMYLCATSSQGTHSPLHFGNGTRLTVT.

This chain joins TRBV7-2 and TRBJ2-6; 8 nucleotides match TRBD1. Germline CDR1 reads SGHTA; CDR2 reads FQGNSA. The CDR3 has 17 residues. After removal of 5 bases from V and 2 bases from J, the junction contained 8 bases not matched to a gene. CDR3 region: CASSITSGGAGANVLTF. In nucleotides, the CDR3 is TGTGCCAGCAGCATCACCTCAGGGGGCGCTGGGGCCAACGTCCTGACTTTC.

This clonotype has only a few counts. The CDR3 spells CASSFTGDGEKLFF. The CDR3, as DNA: TGTGCCAGCAGCTTTACAGGGGATGGCGAAAAACTGTTTTTT. The V call is TRBV12-3 or TRBV12-4, the J call TRBJ1-4; TRBD1 matches at 7 bases. The junction had 9 bases not matched to a gene; V was cut back by 6 bases and J by 8 bases. CDR3 length: 14 amino acids.

The rearrangement joins TRBV3-1 to TRBJ2-1; TRBD2 matches 9 bases. Unmatched junction bases numbered 7, after V lost 3 bases and J lost 7 bases. The CDR3 totals 15 residues. Germline CDR1 is LGHDT and CDR2 is YNNKEL (reference sequence). The CDR3 sequence is CASSHGALAGNEQFF. CDR3 coding DNA: TGTGCCAGCAGCCATGGGGCTCTAGCGGGAAATGAGCAGTTCTTC.